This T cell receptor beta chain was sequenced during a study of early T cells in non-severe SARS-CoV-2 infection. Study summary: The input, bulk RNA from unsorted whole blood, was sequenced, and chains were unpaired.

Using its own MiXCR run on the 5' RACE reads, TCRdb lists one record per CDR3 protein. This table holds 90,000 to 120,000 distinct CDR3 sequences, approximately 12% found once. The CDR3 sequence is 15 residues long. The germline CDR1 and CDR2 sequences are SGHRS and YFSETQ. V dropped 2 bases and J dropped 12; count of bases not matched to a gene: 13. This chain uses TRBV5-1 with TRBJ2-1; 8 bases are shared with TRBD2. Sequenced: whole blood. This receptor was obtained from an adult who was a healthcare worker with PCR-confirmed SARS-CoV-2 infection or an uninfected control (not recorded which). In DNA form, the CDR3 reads TGCGCCAGCAGCTTTGACGGGACTAGAGACCATGGGCAGTTCTTC. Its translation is CASSFDGTRDHGQFF.